This T cell receptor beta chain was obtained from a study of blood T cell repertoires in COVID-19. Study-wide context: Samples representing acute and convalescent COVID-19 were sourced from the United States, Italy and Spain.

Original handling: Estimated nucleated cell counts came from reference gene primer amplification. Clones were read by immunoSEQ multiplex PCR, and TCRdb kept only the in-frame ones, dropping some. V, J and clone size are taken as reported in that table, and D and trimming were inferred from the DNA itself. The table shows about 140,000 clones, with 80% to 90% occurring only once. This CDR3 comprises 14 residues. CDR1 and CDR2 (germline): SGHRS, YFSETQ. Unmatched junction bases numbered 4, after V lost 4 bases and J lost 1 base. The chain employs TRBV5-1 and TRBJ1-1; 7 bases align to TRBD1. The origin of this receptor is a woman in her 50s with acute or convalescent COVID-19. Input material: peripheral blood. The CDR3 DNA reads as TGCGCCAGCAGCGGGGGACAGTCGAACACTGAAGCTTTCTTT. It encodes CASSGGQSNTEAFF.